The rows below give T cell receptor beta chains drawn from one sample of a study of T cells in Graves' hyperthyroidism and ophthalmopathy. TCRdb re-analysed the multiplex PCR reads in MiXCR, keeping a single row per CDR3 protein. Among some 510,000 distinct CDR3 sequences listed, about a fifth were seen once. Sequencing was performed on blood. The origin of the receptors is a man younger than 30 with Graves' hyperthyroidism. CDR3s include the opening cysteine and the closing phenylalanine or tryptophan. Each record gives: CDR3 protein, CDR3 DNA, V gene, clone size, J gene, D gene. The D gene is left open where the match is weak. Not all rows give a size; the values are once, few, many and, for expanded clones, a class.

CDR3aa: CASSQPLRSSGNTIYF
CDR3nt: TGCGCCAGCAGCCAACCGCTCAGGAGCTCTGGAAACACCATATATTTT
v_gene: TRBV4-1
abundance: .
j_gene: TRBJ1-3
d_gene: .

CDR3aa: CASHGLAGGPTGDTQYF
CDR3nt: TGCGCCAGCCACGGACTAGCGGGGGGGCCAACGGGAGATACGCAGTATTTT
v_gene: TRBV5-1
abundance: few
j_gene: TRBJ2-3
d_gene: TRBD2

CDR3aa: CASASGGGETQYF
CDR3nt: TGTGCCAGTGCTAGCGGGGGAGGAGAGACCCAGTACTTC
v_gene: TRBV12-3/TRBV12-4
abundance: .
j_gene: TRBJ2-5
d_gene: TRBD2

CDR3aa: CASTPYAGGRGTQYF
CDR3nt: TGTGCCAGCACCCCCTACGCGGGGGGGCGAGGGACCCAGTACTTC
v_gene: TRBV28
abundance: many
j_gene: TRBJ2-5
d_gene: TRBD2

CDR3aa: CASSAGTTGYEQYF
CDR3nt: TGCGCCAGCAGCGCCGGGACAACAGGGTACGAGCAGTACTTC
v_gene: TRBV5-1
abundance: .
j_gene: TRBJ2-7
d_gene: .

CDR3aa: CATGTGANYGYTF
CDR3nt: TGTGCCACGGGAACAGGGGCCAACTATGGCTACACCTTC
v_gene: TRBV6-2/TRBV6-3
abundance: many
j_gene: TRBJ1-2
d_gene: TRBD1

CDR3aa: CASSFTGLMKTQYF
CDR3nt: TGTGCCAGCAGCTTCACAGGGTTGATGAAGACCCAGTACTTC
v_gene: TRBV7-9
abundance: many
j_gene: TRBJ2-5
d_gene: .

CDR3aa: CASSLIGETQYF
CDR3nt: TGTGCCAGCAGTTTAATTGGAGAGACCCAGTACTTC
v_gene: TRBV12-3/TRBV12-4
abundance: many
j_gene: TRBJ2-5
d_gene: .

CDR3aa: CASSYVFFGELFF
CDR3nt: TGTGCCAGCAGTTACGTCTTTTTCGGGGAGCTGTTTTTT
v_gene: TRBV6-2/TRBV6-3
abundance: .
j_gene: TRBJ2-2
d_gene: .

CDR3aa: CASSEGPIQGAGYTF
CDR3nt: TGTGCCAGCAGTGAGGGACCGATACAGGGAGCTGGCTACACCTTC
v_gene: TRBV12-3/TRBV12-4
abundance: many
j_gene: TRBJ1-2
d_gene: .

CDR3aa: CALPQGVFTEAFF
CDR3nt: TGTGCCCTCCCTCAAGGGGTTTTCACTGAAGCTTTCTTT
v_gene: TRBV9
abundance: many
j_gene: TRBJ1-1
d_gene: .

CDR3aa: CASSLAQRGGTDTQYF
CDR3nt: TGTGCCAGCAGCTTAGCGCAGAGGGGGGGCACAGATACGCAGTATTTT
v_gene: TRBV11-1
abundance: few
j_gene: TRBJ2-3
d_gene: .

CDR3aa: CSARDSTVGYTF
CDR3nt: TGCAGTGCTAGAGATTCGACAGTAGGCTACACCTTC
v_gene: TRBV20-1
abundance: .
j_gene: TRBJ1-2
d_gene: .

CDR3aa: CASSLRTGEAYGYTF
CDR3nt: TGTGCCAGCAGCCTTCGGACAGGGGAGGCCTATGGCTACACCTTC
v_gene: TRBV9
abundance: once
j_gene: TRBJ1-2
d_gene: TRBD1

CDR3aa: CASNKGSYEQYF
CDR3nt: TGTGCCAGCAACAAGGGTTCCTACGAGCAGTACTTC
v_gene: TRBV12-3/TRBV12-4
abundance: .
j_gene: TRBJ2-7
d_gene: .

CDR3aa: CASSLGTGGDYGYTF
CDR3nt: TGTGCCAGCAGTTTGGGGACAGGCGGTGACTATGGCTACACCTTC
v_gene: TRBV12-3/TRBV12-4
abundance: few
j_gene: TRBJ1-2
d_gene: TRBD1

CDR3aa: CSPQDNGYTF
CDR3nt: TGCAGTCCCCAAGATAATGGCTACACCTTC
v_gene: TRBV20-1
abundance: many
j_gene: TRBJ1-2
d_gene: .

CDR3aa: CASSYQGVGPGANVLTF
CDR3nt: TGTGCCAGCAGTTATCAAGGGGTGGGGCCTGGGGCCAACGTCCTGACTTTC
v_gene: TRBV27
abundance: many
j_gene: TRBJ2-6
d_gene: .